This T cell receptor (beta chain) comes out of a study of OX40 agonist ivuxolimab in advanced cancers. The overall study: An agonistic human IgG2 monoclonal antibody against OX40 (CD134) was given. Partial responses were seen in three patients, one with hepatocellular carcinoma and two with cutaneous melanoma. Study conclusions and caveats: Expanded clones were, on average, more numerous among CD8+ T cells than CD4+.

Sequenced by immunoSEQ multiplex PCR; TCRdb stores in-frame clones only, minus some. This sample carries tens of thousands of clones, more than 75% of them seen once, and the ten largest clones take around 0.35%. For this clone: What it binds is not known.

V shed 1 base and J 5 bases; nucleotides not matched to a gene: 3. Germline V gene data show CDR1 as SGHRS and CDR2 as YFSETQ. The CDR3 loop spans 14 amino acids. The origin of this receptor is an adult with an advanced solid tumor such as melanoma, head and neck, liver or kidney cancer. Sample: CD4+ or CD8+ T cells sorted from blood, taken in a trial of the OX40 agonist ivuxolimab. The rearrangement links TRBV5-1 to TRBJ2-1, with 7 positions matching TRBD2. CDR3 sequence: CASSLRGDDNEQFF. CDR3 in DNA: TGCGCCAGCAGCTTGCGGGGGGATGACAATGAGCAGTTCTTC.